Listed here is a single T cell receptor (beta chain). This clonotype was counted only a few times. This receptor's antigen is unknown. Per-base qualities were not stored, and no clone one base away is much larger. Libraries came from PCR. Sequencing was carried out with an Illumina HiSeq 2500. To normalize quantification of the TCRbeta repertoire, the TCR libraries were built with molecular barcoding that relied on unique molecular identifiers. Using fastp trimming at Q25 and MiXCR clonotype assembly, TCRdb reanalyzed the public sequencing data and kept in-frame beta chains. Rows are unified per CDR3 protein, each entry keeping the most common DNA and genes. For this sample there are 550,000 to 800,000 distinct CDR3 sequences; about an eighth appear just once. The ten largest clones take up around 0.76% of the sample. This sample stems from a study of T-cell reconstitution after alpha-beta-depleted transplantation in children (dated by TCRdb to the mid-2010s). Regarding the complete study: Using TCR repertoire profiling, the study followed T-cell immune reconstitution in a quantitative way in children after TCRalphabeta/CD19-depleted allogeneic hematopoietic cell transplantation.

Overall study results and their limits: In some patients, high TCRbeta diversity at day 60 was attributed to recipient T cells and intrathymic progenitors that had survived conditioning. Apparently early alphabetaT-cell count recovery about two months after transplant reportedly relied on only several hundred rapidly expanded clones derived from non-depleted graft cells. Over subsequent months, a decline in hyperexpanded clone frequencies was noted, and after one year, T-cell counts and TCRbeta diversity were mostly ascribed to newly produced T cells.

CDR1 and CDR2 are drawn from the germline V gene (reference sequence): SEHNR, FQNEAQ. Trimming takes 5 bases off V and 1 base off J; junction bases not matched to a gene: 6. The CDR3, from cysteine to phenylalanine, totals 16 residues. Solely the CDR3 DNA is kept, with 48 bases framed from the first base. Sample treatment or condition, as interpreted from the label and publication: allogeneic hematopoietic cell transplantation with graft depleted of TCRalphabeta T cells and CD19 B cells. Transplant recipients were children who received TCRalphabeta/CD19-depleted allogeneic hematopoietic cell grafts.

The chain couples TRBV7-9 to TRBJ2-2; 8 central nucleotides agree with TRBD1. This sample comprised PBMCs, obtained before TCRalphabeta/CD19-depleted stem cell transplant. The TCR sequence derives from a girl aged 2-9 years with congenital amegakaryocytic thrombocytopenia, due to receive a stem cell transplant. CDR3 loop: CASSTTGQGNTGELFF. The nucleotide sequence reads as follows: TGTGCCAGCAGCACAACCGGACAGGGGAACACCGGGGAGCTGTTTTTT.